This is a list of T cell receptor beta chains from one sample in a study of T-cell reconstitution after alpha-beta-depleted transplantation in children. TCRdb itself ran the PCR reads through MiXCR, one entry per CDR3 protein. The table records hundreds of thousands of distinct CDR3 sequences, about a sixth of them present only once. The sequenced sample was PBMCs from the stem cell graft donor, obtained from the stem cell graft. Receptors originate from a human donor who donated a stem cell graft to a child with acute lymphoblastic leukemia. CDR3s include the opening cysteine and the closing phenylalanine or tryptophan. The D gene is left open where the match is weak. The size field is filled for only some rows; it gives once, few, many or a size class.

j_gene: TRBJ2-3; v_gene: TRBV15; abundance: few; d_gene: NA; len: 14; CDR3aa: CATSRVTGPDTQYF; CDR3nt: TGTGCCACCAGCAGAGTCACAGGGCCAGATACGCAGTATTTT
j_gene: TRBJ1-2; v_gene: TRBV29-1; abundance: NA; d_gene: TRBD1; len: 14; CDR3aa: CSVPTQGQDWGYTF; CDR3nt: TGCAGCGTGCCCACCCAGGGACAGGACTGGGGCTACACCTTC
j_gene: TRBJ2-3; v_gene: TRBV15; abundance: NA; d_gene: NA; len: 18; CDR3aa: CATSSDQHLGASTDTQYF; CDR3nt: TGTGCCACCAGCAGCGACCAGCATCTGGGAGCTAGCACAGATACGCAGTATTTT
j_gene: TRBJ2-7; v_gene: TRBV20-1; abundance: few; d_gene: NA; len: 12; CDR3aa: CSADRAGREQYF; CDR3nt: TGCAGTGCTGACAGGGCGGGACGAGAGCAGTACTTC
j_gene: TRBJ2-7; v_gene: TRBV12-3/TRBV12-4; abundance: NA; d_gene: NA; len: 16; CDR3aa: CASSLVPGLPAYEQYF; CDR3nt: TGTGCCAGCAGTTTAGTTCCGGGACTCCCAGCCTACGAGCAGTACTTC
j_gene: TRBJ2-7; v_gene: TRBV5-1; abundance: NA; d_gene: NA; len: 14; CDR3aa: CASSLNPSSYEQYF; CDR3nt: TGCGCCAGCAGCTTGAATCCGAGCTCCTACGAGCAGTACTTC
j_gene: TRBJ2-3; v_gene: TRBV6-1; abundance: few; d_gene: TRBD1; len: 17; CDR3aa: CASSEVLGPGGSDTQYF; CDR3nt: TGTGCCAGCAGTGAAGTGTTAGGGCCAGGGGGATCGGATACGCAGTATTTT
j_gene: TRBJ1-2; v_gene: TRBV12-3/TRBV12-4; abundance: few; d_gene: TRBD1; len: 14; CDR3aa: CASSLLSGGDGYTF; CDR3nt: TGTGCCAGCAGTTTATTGTCAGGGGGCGATGGCTACACCTTC
j_gene: TRBJ2-7; v_gene: TRBV12-3/TRBV12-4; abundance: few; d_gene: TRBD1; len: 14; CDR3aa: CASSQGAGPYEQYF; CDR3nt: TGTGCCAGCAGTCAGGGGGCTGGTCCCTACGAGCAGTACTTC
j_gene: TRBJ2-7; v_gene: TRBV2; abundance: few; d_gene: NA; len: 15; CDR3aa: CASTGTYISSYEQYF; CDR3nt: TGTGCCAGCACCGGGACTTACATTAGCTCCTACGAGCAGTACTTC
j_gene: TRBJ2-1; v_gene: TRBV14; abundance: NA; d_gene: TRBD1; len: 16; CDR3aa: CASSSLGTGFYNEQFF; CDR3nt: TGTGCCAGCAGCTCCCTCGGGACAGGTTTCTACAATGAGCAGTTCTTC
j_gene: TRBJ2-1; v_gene: TRBV7-8; abundance: NA; d_gene: NA; len: 15; CDR3aa: CASSLELRGYNEQFF; CDR3nt: TGTGCCAGCAGCTTAGAACTCCGGGGCTACAATGAGCAGTTCTTC
j_gene: TRBJ1-5; v_gene: TRBV15; abundance: NA; d_gene: NA; len: 15; CDR3aa: CATSRDRGLGQPQHF; CDR3nt: TGTGCCACCAGCAGAGATCGGGGACTCGGTCAGCCCCAGCATTTT
j_gene: TRBJ2-2; v_gene: TRBV3-1; abundance: NA; d_gene: NA; len: 14; CDR3aa: CASRRTENTGELFF; CDR3nt: TGTGCCAGCCGTAGGACGGAAAACACCGGGGAGCTGTTTTTT
j_gene: TRBJ1-1; v_gene: TRBV5-1; abundance: many; d_gene: TRBD1; len: 15; CDR3aa: CASSTRTGLNTEAFF; CDR3nt: TGCGCCAGCAGCACCCGGACAGGATTGAACACTGAAGCTTTCTTT
j_gene: TRBJ2-1; v_gene: TRBV12-3/TRBV12-4; abundance: many; d_gene: NA; len: 10; CDR3aa: CASSLNEQFF; CDR3nt: TGTGCCAGCAGTTTAAATGAGCAGTTCTTC
j_gene: TRBJ2-1; v_gene: TRBV5-1; abundance: NA; d_gene: NA; len: 14; CDR3aa: CASSLYGGPNEQFF; CDR3nt: TGCGCCAGCAGCTTGTATGGAGGGCCTAATGAGCAGTTCTTC
j_gene: TRBJ2-7; v_gene: TRBV5-1; abundance: NA; d_gene: TRBD1; len: 14; CDR3aa: CASREDRVFDEQYF; CDR3nt: TGCGCCAGCAGGGAGGACAGGGTCTTCGACGAGCAGTACTTC
j_gene: TRBJ2-7; v_gene: TRBV5-1; abundance: few; d_gene: NA; len: 15; CDR3aa: CASSLWQGGNYEQYF; CDR3nt: TGCGCCAGCAGCTTGTGGCAGGGAGGAAACTACGAGCAGTACTTC
j_gene: TRBJ2-4; v_gene: TRBV4-1; abundance: once; d_gene: TRBD1; len: 15; CDR3aa: CASSQETGTGNIQYF; CDR3nt: TGCGCCAGCAGCCAGGAAACCGGGACAGGGAACATTCAGTACTTC
j_gene: TRBJ2-5; v_gene: TRBV5-1; abundance: few; d_gene: NA; len: 15; CDR3aa: CASSLGQILQETQYF; CDR3nt: TGCGCCAGCAGCTTGGGACAGATCCTCCAAGAGACCCAGTACTTC
j_gene: TRBJ1-1; v_gene: TRBV11-2; abundance: NA; d_gene: NA; len: 15; CDR3aa: CASSLGPGANTEAFF; CDR3nt: TGTGCCAGCAGCTTAGGACCGGGGGCGAACACTGAAGCTTTCTTT
j_gene: TRBJ2-6; v_gene: TRBV5-1; abundance: NA; d_gene: TRBD1; len: 20; CDR3aa: CASSPIPPGQGASGANVLTF; CDR3nt: TGCGCCAGCAGCCCAATTCCACCGGGACAGGGGGCGTCCGGGGCCAACGTCCTGACTTTC
j_gene: TRBJ2-2; v_gene: TRBV20-1; abundance: NA; d_gene: NA; len: 16; CDR3aa: CSARDPGRDWAGELFF; CDR3nt: TGCAGTGCTAGGGACCCTGGGCGGGACTGGGCCGGGGAGCTGTTTTTT
j_gene: TRBJ2-5; v_gene: TRBV13; abundance: NA; d_gene: TRBD1; len: 16; CDR3aa: CASSTKTGDKRETQYF; CDR3nt: TGTGCCAGCAGCACAAAGACAGGGGACAAAAGGGAGACCCAGTACTTC
j_gene: TRBJ2-3; v_gene: TRBV15; abundance: many; d_gene: TRBD2; len: 18; CDR3aa: CATSRVGYMREHTDTQYF; CDR3nt: TGTGCCACCAGCAGAGTAGGCTACATGCGGGAGCACACAGATACGCAGTATTTT
j_gene: TRBJ2-7; v_gene: TRBV20-1; abundance: NA; d_gene: NA; len: 13; CDR3aa: CSAWGEKSYEQYF; CDR3nt: TGCAGTGCTTGGGGGGAGAAGTCCTACGAGCAGTACTTC
j_gene: TRBJ2-7; v_gene: TRBV27; abundance: once; d_gene: NA; len: 15; CDR3aa: CASRSDSAGSYEQYF; CDR3nt: TGTGCCAGCCGGTCAGACAGCGCTGGGTCCTACGAGCAGTACTTC
j_gene: TRBJ2-1; v_gene: TRBV5-1; abundance: NA; d_gene: NA; len: 16; CDR3aa: CASSLGRRMGYNEQFF; CDR3nt: TGCGCCAGCTCGCTTGGCCGGAGAATGGGCTACAATGAGCAGTTCTTC
j_gene: TRBJ2-7; v_gene: TRBV5-1; abundance: NA; d_gene: NA; len: 15; CDR3aa: CASSLESGDRLEQYF; CDR3nt: TGCGCCAGCAGCTTGGAGTCAGGCGATCGTCTTGAGCAGTACTTC
j_gene: TRBJ1-4; v_gene: TRBV20-1; abundance: many; d_gene: NA; len: 13; CDR3aa: CSANVGDVGKLFF; CDR3nt: TGCAGTGCTAACGTAGGGGACGTGGGAAAACTGTTTTTT